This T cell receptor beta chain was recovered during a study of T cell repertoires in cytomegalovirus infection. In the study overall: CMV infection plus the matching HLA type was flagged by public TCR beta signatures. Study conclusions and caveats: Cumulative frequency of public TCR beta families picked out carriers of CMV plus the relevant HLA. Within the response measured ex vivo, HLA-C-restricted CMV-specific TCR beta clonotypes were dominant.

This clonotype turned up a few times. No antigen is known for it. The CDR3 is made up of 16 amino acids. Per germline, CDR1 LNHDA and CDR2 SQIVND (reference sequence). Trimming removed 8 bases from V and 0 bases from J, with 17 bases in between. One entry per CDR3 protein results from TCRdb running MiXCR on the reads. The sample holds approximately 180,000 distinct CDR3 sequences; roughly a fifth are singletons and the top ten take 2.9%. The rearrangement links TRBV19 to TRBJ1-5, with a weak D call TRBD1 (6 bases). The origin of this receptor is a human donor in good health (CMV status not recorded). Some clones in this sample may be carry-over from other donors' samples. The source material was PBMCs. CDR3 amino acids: CASGNPGQHSNQPQHF. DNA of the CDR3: TGTGCCAGTGGGAACCCGGGACAACATAGCAATCAGCCCCAGCATTTT.